Included here is one T cell receptor (beta chain) sequence, with context. CDR3 length: 14 amino acids. Trimming cost V 8 bases and J 2 bases; bases outside gene matches: 5. The V gene's germline CDR1 is GTSNPN and CDR2 SVGIG (reference sequence). Sequencing was performed with immunoSEQ multiplex PCR; in TCRdb, only in-frame clones are kept and a portion is missing. The repertoire consists of almost 400,000 clones, with roughly nine tenths occurring once and the leading ten covering about 1.7%. This record belongs to a study of blood T cell repertoires in COVID-19. The receptor comes from a woman in her twenties or thirties who had recovered from COVID-19. The chain uses TRBV30 and TRBJ2-1; 11 nucleotides align to TRBD2. Material for sequencing was PBMCs or T cells enriched from blood (not recorded which). The CDR3 DNA sequence: TGTGCCGGTAGCGGGAGGGTTCCCTACAATGAGCAGTTCTTC. This gives the protein CAGSGRVPYNEQFF.